The entry that follows covers one T cell receptor (beta chain) sequence. Its target is not known. Profiling relied on immunoSEQ multiplex PCR, and the TCRdb table lists in-frame clones only, not all of them. The sample contains 65,000 to 75,000 clones, about 81% of which appear only once. This entry belongs to a study of OX40 agonist ivuxolimab in advanced cancers. Across the whole study: Six ivuxolimab dose levels, 0.01 to 10 mg/kg, were given intravenously every 2 weeks.

CDR3 size: 14 residues. The V end was cut by 4 bases, the J end by 5 bases, with 15 bases between. Germline CDR1 SGHRS, CDR2 YFSETQ. Study observations and caveats: Partial responders at 0.1-3.0 mg/kg showed near-lowest clonal expansion. Among expanded peripheral T cells, antigen specificity went undetermined.

Sequenced material: CD4+ or CD8+ T cells sorted from blood, taken in a trial of the OX40 agonist ivuxolimab. The chain has TRBV5-1 and TRBJ2-5; D might be TRBD1 (6 bases). The sequence came from an adult with an advanced solid tumor such as melanoma, head and neck, liver or kidney cancer. The CDR3 DNA sequence: TGCGCCAGCAGCACCGCTACAGGGCTTGAGACCCAGTACTTC. It codes for CASSTATGLETQYF.